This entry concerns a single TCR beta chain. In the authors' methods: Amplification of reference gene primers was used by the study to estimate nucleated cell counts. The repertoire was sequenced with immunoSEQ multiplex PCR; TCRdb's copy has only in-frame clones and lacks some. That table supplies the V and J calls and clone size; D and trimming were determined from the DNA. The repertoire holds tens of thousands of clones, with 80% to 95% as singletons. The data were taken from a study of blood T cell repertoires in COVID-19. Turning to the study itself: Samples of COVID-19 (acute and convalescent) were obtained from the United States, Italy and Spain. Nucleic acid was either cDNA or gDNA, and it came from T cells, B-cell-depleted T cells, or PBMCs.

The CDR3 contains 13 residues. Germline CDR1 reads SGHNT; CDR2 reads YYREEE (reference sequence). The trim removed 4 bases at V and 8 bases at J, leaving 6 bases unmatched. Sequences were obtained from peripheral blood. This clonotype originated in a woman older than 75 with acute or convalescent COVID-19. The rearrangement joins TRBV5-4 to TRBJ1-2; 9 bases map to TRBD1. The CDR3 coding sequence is TGTGCCAGCAGCCCACAGGGGGCGCACGGCTACACCTTC. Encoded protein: CASSPQGAHGYTF.